These T cell receptor beta chains were read from a single sample in a study of response to subunit inactivated influenza vaccine. TCRdb re-analysed the RT-PCR reads in MiXCR, keeping a single row per CDR3 protein. The repertoire holds hundreds of thousands of distinct CDR3 sequences, with roughly 22% as singletons. Specimen: PBMCs from blood, collected around 22 months after vaccination. The receptors derive from a man between 50 and 70 years old who received an inactivated influenza vaccine. The CDR3 runs from the conserved cysteine through the conserved F or W. The D gene is left open where the match is weak. Not all rows give a size; the values are once, few, many and, for expanded clones, a class.

D | length | J | size | V | DNA | CDR3
NA | 13 | TRBJ2-1 | NA | TRBV24-1 | TGTGCCACCAGTGATTTGCTAGACAATGAGCAGTTCTTC | CATSDLLDNEQFF
NA | 13 | TRBJ2-2 | few | TRBV30 | TGTGCCTGGTCACAAGCGAACACCGGGGAGCTGTTTTTT | CAWSQANTGELFF
TRBD2 | 15 | TRBJ2-2 | NA | TRBV3-1 | TGTGCCAGCAGCCTACCGGGACTAGCGGCCGGGGAGCTGTTTTTT | CASSLPGLAAGELFF
NA | 14 | TRBJ2-2 | NA | TRBV10-3 | TGTGCCATCAGTGAGTTGGGGGGAACCGGGGAGCTGTTTTTT | CAISELGGTGELFF
NA | 15 | TRBJ2-3 | NA | TRBV7-9 | TGTGCCAGCAGCTTAGTTTGGGCTACCACAGATACGCAGTATTTT | CASSLVWATTDTQYF
NA | 13 | TRBJ1-4 | few | TRBV5-6 | TGTGCCAGCAGCTTGGGGGGACAAGAAAAACTGTTTTTT | CASSLGGQEKLFF
NA | 14 | TRBJ2-3 | NA | TRBV10-2 | TGCGCCAGCAGAACCGGGACCTACACAGATACGCAGTATTTT | CASRTGTYTDTQYF
NA | 13 | TRBJ2-1 | NA | TRBV11-1 | TGTGCCAGCAGAGGCGACAAGTACAATGAGCAGTTCTTC | CASRGDKYNEQFF
NA | 13 | TRBJ1-5 | few | TRBV12-3/TRBV12-4 | TGTGCCAGCAGTCCGTCAGGGATTCGGCCCCAGCATTTT | CASSPSGIRPQHF
NA | 13 | TRBJ2-7 | NA | TRBV19 | TGTGCCAGTAATGCAGGGAGATCCTACGAGCAGTACTTC | CASNAGRSYEQYF
NA | 12 | TRBJ1-2 | NA | TRBV30 | TGTGCCTGGAGCCGACAAACCTATGGCTACACCTTC | CAWSRQTYGYTF
TRBD2 | 16 | TRBJ2-1 | many | TRBV10-3 | TGTGCCATCAGTGACCCGGAGCGGGGGCCCCACAATGAGCAGTTCTTC | CAISDPERGPHNEQFF
NA | 13 | TRBJ2-2 | NA | TRBV25-1 | TGTGCCAGCAGTGTCCGGAACACCGGGGAGCTGTTTTTT | CASSVRNTGELFF
NA | 16 | TRBJ1-6 | NA | TRBV9 | TGTGCCAGCAGCGTCGGGGGTGGGACCAGCAATTCACCCCTCCACTTT | CASSVGGGTSNSPLHF
NA | 13 | TRBJ2-7 | few | TRBV6-1 | TGTGCCAGCAGTACCGGGCCACCCTACGAGCAGTACTTC | CASSTGPPYEQYF
NA | 13 | TRBJ2-7 | NA | TRBV6-2/TRBV6-3 | TGTGCCAGCAGTTCCCCCGGGGAATACGAGCAGTACTTC | CASSSPGEYEQYF
TRBD2 | 14 | TRBJ2-1 | NA | TRBV28 | TGTGCCAGCACCCCTTGGCGGGAGATTGGTGAGCAGTTCTTC | CASTPWREIGEQFF
TRBD2 | 19 | TRBJ2-3 | NA | TRBV11-2 | TGTGCCAGCAAGCGCACTAGCGGGGGATCAGGGTATAGCACAGATACGCAGTATTTT | CASKRTSGGSGYSTDTQYF
TRBD2 | 17 | TRBJ2-1 | few | TRBV12-3/TRBV12-4 | TGTGCCAGCAGTTCAAACCGGGGAGGGACTAGCGCCATTGAGCAGTTCTTC | CASSSNRGGTSAIEQFF
TRBD1 | 15 | TRBJ2-1 | NA | TRBV9 | TGTGCCAGCAGCGACGGGACAGGGGGCCACAATGAGCAGTTCTTC | CASSDGTGGHNEQFF
TRBD2 | 15 | TRBJ2-7 | few | TRBV5-4 | TGTGCCAGCAGCCCGGGAGGGCGGTTCTCCTACGAGCAGTACTTC | CASSPGGRFSYEQYF
NA | 13 | TRBJ1-6 | many | TRBV15 | TGTGCCACCAGCAGAGCCGTAGGGTCACCCCTCCACTTT | CATSRAVGSPLHF
NA | 14 | TRBJ2-1 | NA | TRBV29-1 | TGCAGCGTTGGTCGCGGAGCTGCCTACAATGAGCAGTTCTTC | CSVGRGAAYNEQFF
TRBD2 | 14 | TRBJ2-5 | many | TRBV18 | TGTGCCAGCACGACTAGCGGGAACCAAGAGACCCAGTACTTC | CASTTSGNQETQYF
TRBD2 | 15 | TRBJ2-1 | NA | TRBV20-1 | TGCAGTGCTTTCCGGCTAGCGGGAACCTACAATGAGCAGTTCTTC | CSAFRLAGTYNEQFF
NA | 15 | TRBJ2-1 | few | TRBV10-3 | TGTGCCATCAGTGACCACGACGCTCCGCTATATGAGCAGTTCTTC | CAISDHDAPLYEQFF
NA | 15 | TRBJ2-2 | NA | TRBV11-2 | TGTGCCAGCAGCTTATCCCCCGCGGGAACCGGGGAGCTGTTTTTT | CASSLSPAGTGELFF
NA | 13 | TRBJ2-4 | few | TRBV11-2 | TGTGCCAGCAGCGGTCCGGGACGAAGTCTTCAGTACTTC | CASSGPGRSLQYF
TRBD2 | 19 | TRBJ2-3 | once | TRBV2 | TGTGCCAGCAGTTTCTCTGGTAGTGCGGGGGGCCCCGATGGAGACACGCAGTATTTT | CASSFSGSAGGPDGDTQYF
NA | 12 | TRBJ2-1 | NA | TRBV6-5 | TGTGCCAGCACTAACTCCTACAATGAGCAGTTCTTC | CASTNSYNEQFF
TRBD1 | 18 | TRBJ1-4 | few | TRBV20-1 | TGCAGTGCTAGAGGGGACAGGCCCGGTGGGAAGGAGAATGAAAAACTGTTTTTT | CSARGDRPGGKENEKLFF